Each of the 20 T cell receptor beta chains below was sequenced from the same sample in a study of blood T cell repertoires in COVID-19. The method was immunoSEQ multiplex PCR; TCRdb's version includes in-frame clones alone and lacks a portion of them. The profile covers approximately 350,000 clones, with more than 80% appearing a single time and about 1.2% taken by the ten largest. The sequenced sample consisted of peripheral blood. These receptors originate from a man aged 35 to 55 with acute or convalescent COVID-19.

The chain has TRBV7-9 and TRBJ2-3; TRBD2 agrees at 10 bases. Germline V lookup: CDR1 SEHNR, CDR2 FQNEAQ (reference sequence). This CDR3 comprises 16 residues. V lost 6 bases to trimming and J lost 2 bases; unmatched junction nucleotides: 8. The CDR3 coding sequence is TGTGCCAGCAGTTTCACCCTAGCGGGAGTCACAGATACGCAGTATTTT. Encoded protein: CASSFTLAGVTDTQYF. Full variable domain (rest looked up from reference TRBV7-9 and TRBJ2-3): DTGVSQNPRHKITKRGQNVTFRCDPISEHNRLYWYRQTLGQGPEFLTYFQNEAQLEKSRLLSDRFSAERPKGSFSTLEIQRTEQGDSAMYLCASSFTLAGVTDTQYFGPGTRLTVL.

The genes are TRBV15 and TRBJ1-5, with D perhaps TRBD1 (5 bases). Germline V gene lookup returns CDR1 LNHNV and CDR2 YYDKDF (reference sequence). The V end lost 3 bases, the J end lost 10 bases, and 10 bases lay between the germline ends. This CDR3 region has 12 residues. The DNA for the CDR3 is TGTGCCACCAGCAGCGAGACAGAACCCCAGCATTTT. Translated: CATSSETEPQHF.

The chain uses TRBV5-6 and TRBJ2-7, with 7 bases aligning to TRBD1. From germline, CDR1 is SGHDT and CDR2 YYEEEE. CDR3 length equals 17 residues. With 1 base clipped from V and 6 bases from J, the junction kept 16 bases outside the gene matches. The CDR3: CASSLSLVPQGYPEQYF. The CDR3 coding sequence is TGTGCCAGCAGCTTGAGTCTTGTCCCACAGGGGTACCCCGAGCAGTACTTC.

In DNA form, the CDR3 reads TGCGCCAGCCAACAGACAGGGGCCATGGATGGCTACACCTTC. The encoded protein is CASQQTGAMDGYTF. The V and J genes are TRBV5-1 and TRBJ1-2; 8 bases match TRBD1. The CDR3 loop spans 14 amino acids. The germline V gene encodes CDR1 SGHRS and CDR2 YFSETQ. Trimming removed 7 bases from V and 6 bases from J; junction bases left unmatched: 11.

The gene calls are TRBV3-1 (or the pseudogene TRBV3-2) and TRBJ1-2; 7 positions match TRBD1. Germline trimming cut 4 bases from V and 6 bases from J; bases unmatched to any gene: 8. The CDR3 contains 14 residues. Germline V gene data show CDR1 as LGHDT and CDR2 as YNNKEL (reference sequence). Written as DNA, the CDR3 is TGTGCCAGCAGCCCTACTGACAGGGACGATGGCTACACCTTC. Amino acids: CASSPTDRDDGYTF.

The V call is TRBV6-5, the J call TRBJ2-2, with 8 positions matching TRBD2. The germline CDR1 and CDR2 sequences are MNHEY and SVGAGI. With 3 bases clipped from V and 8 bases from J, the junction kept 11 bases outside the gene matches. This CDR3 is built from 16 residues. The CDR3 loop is CASSYLGTSGVGELFF. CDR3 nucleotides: TGTGCCAGCAGTTATCTCGGGACTAGTGGCGTGGGGGAGCTGTTTTTT.

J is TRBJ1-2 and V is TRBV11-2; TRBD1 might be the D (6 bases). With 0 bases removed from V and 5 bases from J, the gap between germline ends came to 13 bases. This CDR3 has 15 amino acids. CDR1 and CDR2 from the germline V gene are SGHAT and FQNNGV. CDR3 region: CASSLDSGQLYGYTF. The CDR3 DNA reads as TGTGCCAGCAGCTTAGATTCAGGACAGCTGTATGGCTACACCTTC.

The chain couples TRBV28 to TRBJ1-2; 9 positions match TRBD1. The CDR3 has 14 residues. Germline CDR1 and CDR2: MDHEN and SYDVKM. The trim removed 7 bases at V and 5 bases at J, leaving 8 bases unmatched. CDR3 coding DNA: TGTGCCAGCACCATCCGGGACAGGGCTTATGGCTACACCTTC. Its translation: CASTIRDRAYGYTF.

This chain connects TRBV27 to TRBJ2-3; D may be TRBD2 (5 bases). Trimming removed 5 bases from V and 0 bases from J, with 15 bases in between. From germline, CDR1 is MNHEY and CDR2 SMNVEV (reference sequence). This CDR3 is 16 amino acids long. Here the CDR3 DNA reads TGTGCCAGCAGTCTGTTCGGCGGGCTGAGCACAGATACGCAGTATTTT. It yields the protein CASSLFGGLSTDTQYF.

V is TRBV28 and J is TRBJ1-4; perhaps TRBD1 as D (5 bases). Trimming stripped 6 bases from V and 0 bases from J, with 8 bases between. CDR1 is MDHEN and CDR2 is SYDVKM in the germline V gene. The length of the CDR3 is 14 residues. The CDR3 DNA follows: TGTGCCAGCAGCCAGACAGCAACTAATGAAAAACTGTTTTTT. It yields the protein CASSQTATNEKLFF.

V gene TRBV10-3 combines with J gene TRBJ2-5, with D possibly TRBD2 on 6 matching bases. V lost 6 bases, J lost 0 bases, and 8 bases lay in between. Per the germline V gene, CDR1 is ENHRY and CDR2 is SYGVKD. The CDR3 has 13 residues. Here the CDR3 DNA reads TGTGCCATCAGCCGGGACTACCAAGAGACCCAGTACTTC. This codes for CAISRDYQETQYF.

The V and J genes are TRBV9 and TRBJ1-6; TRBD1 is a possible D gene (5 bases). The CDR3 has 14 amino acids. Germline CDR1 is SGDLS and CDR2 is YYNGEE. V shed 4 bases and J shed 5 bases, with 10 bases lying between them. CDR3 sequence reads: CASSTGLNNSPLHF. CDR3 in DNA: TGTGCCAGCAGCACGGGACTGAATAATTCACCCCTCCACTTT.

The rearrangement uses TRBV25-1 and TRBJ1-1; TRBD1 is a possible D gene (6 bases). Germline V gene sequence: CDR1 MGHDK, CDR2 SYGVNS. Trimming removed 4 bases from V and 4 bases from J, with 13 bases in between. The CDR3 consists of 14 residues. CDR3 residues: CASSGSLGGTEAFF. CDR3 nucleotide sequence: TGTGCCAGCAGTGGAAGTTTAGGGGGCACTGAAGCTTTCTTT.

This chain's CDR3 is CASSLPPSGSDNEQYF. DNA of the CDR3: TGTGCCAGCAGCTTACCACCTAGCGGGAGTGACAACGAGCAGTACTTC. V usage is TRBV7-2 and J usage is TRBJ2-7; TRBD2 aligns across 10 bases. Per germline, CDR1 SGHTA and CDR2 FQGNSA. This CDR3 has 16 amino acids. Losses at the gene ends were 2 bases for V and 5 bases for J; bases not matched to a gene: 9.

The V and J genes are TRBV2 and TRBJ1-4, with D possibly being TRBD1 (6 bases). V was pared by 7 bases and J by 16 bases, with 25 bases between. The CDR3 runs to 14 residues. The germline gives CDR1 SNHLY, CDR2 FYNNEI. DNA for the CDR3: TGTGCCAGCATATCCGGGACACGCGGACCCCAGTCGTTTTTT. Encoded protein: CASISGTRGPQSFF.

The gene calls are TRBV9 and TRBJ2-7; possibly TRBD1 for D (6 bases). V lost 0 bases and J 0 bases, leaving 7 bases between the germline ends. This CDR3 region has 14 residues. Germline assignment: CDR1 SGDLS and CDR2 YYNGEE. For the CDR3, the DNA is TGTGCCAGCAGCGTAGGGACAGTCTCCTACGAGCAGTACTTC. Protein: CASSVGTVSYEQYF.

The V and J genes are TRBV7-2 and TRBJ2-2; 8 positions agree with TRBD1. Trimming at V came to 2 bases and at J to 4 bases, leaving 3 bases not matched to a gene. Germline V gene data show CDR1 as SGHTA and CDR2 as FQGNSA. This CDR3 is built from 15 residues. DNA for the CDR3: TGTGCCAGCAGCTTACAGGGGGCGGGCACCGGGGAGCTGTTTTTT. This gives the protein CASSLQGAGTGELFF.

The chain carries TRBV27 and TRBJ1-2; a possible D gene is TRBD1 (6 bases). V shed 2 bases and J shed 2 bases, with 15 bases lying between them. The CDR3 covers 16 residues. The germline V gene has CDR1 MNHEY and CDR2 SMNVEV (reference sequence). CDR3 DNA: TGTGCCAGCAGTTTAAGTCTGTGGGGGCGAAACTATGGCTACACCTTC. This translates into CASSLSLWGRNYGYTF.

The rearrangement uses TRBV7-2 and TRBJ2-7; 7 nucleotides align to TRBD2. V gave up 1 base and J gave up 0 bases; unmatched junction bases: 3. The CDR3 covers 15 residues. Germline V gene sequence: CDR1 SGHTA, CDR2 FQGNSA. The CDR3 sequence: CASSLGTRGSYEQYF. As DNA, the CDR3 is TGTGCCAGCAGCTTAGGGACTAGGGGCTCCTACGAGCAGTACTTC.

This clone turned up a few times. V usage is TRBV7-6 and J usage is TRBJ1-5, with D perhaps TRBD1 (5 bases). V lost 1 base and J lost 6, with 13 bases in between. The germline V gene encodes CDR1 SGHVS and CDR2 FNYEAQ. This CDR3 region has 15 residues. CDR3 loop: CASSLDTGVGQPQHF. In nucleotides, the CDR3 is TGTGCCAGCAGCTTAGACACGGGGGTGGGTCAGCCCCAGCATTTT.